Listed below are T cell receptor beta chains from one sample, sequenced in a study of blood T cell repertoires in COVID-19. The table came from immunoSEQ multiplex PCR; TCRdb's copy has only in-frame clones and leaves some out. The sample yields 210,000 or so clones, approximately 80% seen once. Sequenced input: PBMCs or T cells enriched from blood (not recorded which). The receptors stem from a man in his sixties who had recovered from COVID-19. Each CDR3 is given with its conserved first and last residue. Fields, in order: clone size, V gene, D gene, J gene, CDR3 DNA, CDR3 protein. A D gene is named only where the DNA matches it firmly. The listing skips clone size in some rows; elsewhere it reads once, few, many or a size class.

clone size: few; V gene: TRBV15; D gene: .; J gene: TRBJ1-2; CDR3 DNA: TGTGCCACCAGCAGGGGCCTGGGTTACGACTATGGCTACACCTTC; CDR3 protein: CATSRGLGYDYGYTF
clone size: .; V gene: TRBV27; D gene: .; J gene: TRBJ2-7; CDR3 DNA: TGTGCCAGCAGTCCCGCAGGGACCTACGAGCAGTACTTC; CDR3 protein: CASSPAGTYEQYF
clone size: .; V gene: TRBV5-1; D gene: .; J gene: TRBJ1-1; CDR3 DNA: TGCGCCAGCAGCCTGACAAGTTTGAACACTGAAGCTTTCTTT; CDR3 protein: CASSLTSLNTEAFF
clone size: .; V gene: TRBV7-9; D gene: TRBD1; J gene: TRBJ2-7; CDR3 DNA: TGTGCCAGCAGCCACCGGGGACAGGTGAGCTACGAGCAGTACTTC; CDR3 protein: CASSHRGQVSYEQYF
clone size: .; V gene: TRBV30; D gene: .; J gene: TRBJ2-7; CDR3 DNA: TGTGCCTGGAACTCCGGTGGCTACGAGCAGTACTTC; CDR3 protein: CAWNSGGYEQYF
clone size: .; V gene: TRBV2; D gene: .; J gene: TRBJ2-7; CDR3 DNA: TGTGCCAGCACACTCACGGGGTTCGGGGAGCAATACTTC; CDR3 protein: CASTLTGFGEQYF
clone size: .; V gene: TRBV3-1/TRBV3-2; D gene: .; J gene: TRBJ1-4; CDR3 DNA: TGTGCCAGCAGCCAGTACTCTAATGAAAAACTGTTTTTT; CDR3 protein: CASSQYSNEKLFF
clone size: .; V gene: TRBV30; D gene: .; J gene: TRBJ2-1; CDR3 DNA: TGTGCCTGGAGTGCTCAGGGTAATGAGCAGTTCTTC; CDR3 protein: CAWSAQGNEQFF
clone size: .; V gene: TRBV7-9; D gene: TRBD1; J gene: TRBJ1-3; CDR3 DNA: TGTGCCAGCAGCCCGAGATCGGGACAGTTGCTTGGAAACACCATATATTTT; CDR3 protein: CASSPRSGQLLGNTIYF
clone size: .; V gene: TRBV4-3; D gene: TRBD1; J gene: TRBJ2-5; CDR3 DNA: TGCGCCAGCAGCCAAGATCGAGGGGGCCTCCAAGAGACCCAGTACTTC; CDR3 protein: CASSQDRGGLQETQYF
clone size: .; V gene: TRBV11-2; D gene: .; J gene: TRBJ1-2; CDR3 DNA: TGTGCCAGCAGCTCTGACAGGACCTCCGGCTACACCTTC; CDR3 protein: CASSSDRTSGYTF
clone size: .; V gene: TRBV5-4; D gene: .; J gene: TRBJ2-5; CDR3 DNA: TGTGCCAGCAGCTTACTCCGGGAGACCCAGTACTTC; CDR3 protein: CASSLLRETQYF
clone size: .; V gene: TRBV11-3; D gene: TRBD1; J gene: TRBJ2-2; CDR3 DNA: TGTGCCAGCAGCTTTCGGACAGGGGGCCTCGGGGAGCTGTTTTTT; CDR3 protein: CASSFRTGGLGELFF
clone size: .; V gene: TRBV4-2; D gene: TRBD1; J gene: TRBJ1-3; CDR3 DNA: TGTGCCAGCAGCCCCTCTGGGACAGCACGCGCTGGAAACACCATATATTTT; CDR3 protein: CASSPSGTARAGNTIYF
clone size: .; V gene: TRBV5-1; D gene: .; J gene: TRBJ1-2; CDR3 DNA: TGCGCCAGCAGCTGGGGCGGGGCTCAATTGGATGGCTACACCTTC; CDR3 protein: CASSWGGAQLDGYTF
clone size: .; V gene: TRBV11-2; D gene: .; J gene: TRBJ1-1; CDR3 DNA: TGTGCCAGCAGCTTAATGGGGGGGACTGAAGCTTTCTTT; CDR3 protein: CASSLMGGTEAFF
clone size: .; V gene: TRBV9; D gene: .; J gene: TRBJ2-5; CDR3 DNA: TGTGCCAGCAGCGTAGGTTCTAGCAGGGAGACCCAGTACTTC; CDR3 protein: CASSVGSSRETQYF
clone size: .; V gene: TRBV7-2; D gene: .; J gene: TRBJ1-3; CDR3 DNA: TGTGCCAGCAGCTTACTGCCGACAGGACACTCTGGAAACACCATATATTTT; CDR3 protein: CASSLLPTGHSGNTIYF
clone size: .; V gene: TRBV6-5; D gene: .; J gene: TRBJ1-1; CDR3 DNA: TGTGCCATCCACAGGAAGGACACTGAAGCTTTCTTT; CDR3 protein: CAIHRKDTEAFF
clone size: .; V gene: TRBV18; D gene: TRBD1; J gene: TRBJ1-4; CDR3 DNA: TGTGCCAGCTCACGGGACAGTCTTGAACTTGGCGTGAGAAAACTGTTTTTT; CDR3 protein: CASSRDSLELGVRKLFF
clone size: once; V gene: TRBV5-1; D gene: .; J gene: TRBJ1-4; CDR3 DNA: TGCGCCAGCAGCTTCAGTGGAACGGGGAGTGAAAAACTGTTTTTT; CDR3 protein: CASSFSGTGSEKLFF
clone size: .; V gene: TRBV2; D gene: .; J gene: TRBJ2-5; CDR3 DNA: TGTGCCACCCAGGGGTTGAAAGAGACCCAGTACTTC; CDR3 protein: CATQGLKETQYF
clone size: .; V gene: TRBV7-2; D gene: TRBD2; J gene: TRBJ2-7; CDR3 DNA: TGTGCCAGCAGCTTTAAACTAGCGGCTGGCGAGCAGTACTTC; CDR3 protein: CASSFKLAAGEQYF
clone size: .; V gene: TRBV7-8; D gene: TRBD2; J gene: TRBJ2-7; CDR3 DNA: TGTGCCAGCAGGCCCGGGGGGGGCCCCTCCTACGAGCAGTACTTC; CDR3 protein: CASRPGGGPSYEQYF
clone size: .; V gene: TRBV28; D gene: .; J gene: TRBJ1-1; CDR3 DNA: TGTGCCAGCGCGGGGTGGGGGACTAACACTGAAGCTTTCTTT; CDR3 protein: CASAGWGTNTEAFF
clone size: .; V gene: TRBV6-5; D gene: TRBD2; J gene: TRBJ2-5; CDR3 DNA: TGTGCCAGCAGACCCTCGGGGGGAGAGACCCAGTACTTC; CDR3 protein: CASRPSGGETQYF
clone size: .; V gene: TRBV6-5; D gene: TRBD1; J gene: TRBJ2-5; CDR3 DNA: TGTGCCAGCAGTTCCCTCGGGACAGGACAAGAGACCCAGTACTTC; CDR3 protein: CASSSLGTGQETQYF
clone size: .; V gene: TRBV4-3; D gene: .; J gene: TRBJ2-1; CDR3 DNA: TGCGCCAGCAGCCCCGCGGGGAGTGGACTCTACAATGAGCAGTTCTTC; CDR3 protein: CASSPAGSGLYNEQFF
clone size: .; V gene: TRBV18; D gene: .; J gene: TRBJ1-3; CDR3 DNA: TGTGCCAGCTCACCTTTGAGTCCGCCTGGAAACACCATATATTTT; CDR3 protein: CASSPLSPPGNTIYF
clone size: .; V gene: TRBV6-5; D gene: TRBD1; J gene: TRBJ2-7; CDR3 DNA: TGTGCCAGCAGTTACCGCAGGGGGCCCTACGAGCAGTACTTC; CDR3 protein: CASSYRRGPYEQYF
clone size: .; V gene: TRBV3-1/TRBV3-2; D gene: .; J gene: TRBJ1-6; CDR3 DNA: TGTGCCAGCAGCCAAGAACTTACAACGGGTTATTCACCCCTCCACTTT; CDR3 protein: CASSQELTTGYSPLHF
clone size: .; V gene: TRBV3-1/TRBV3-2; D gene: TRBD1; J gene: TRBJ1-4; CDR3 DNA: TGTGCCAGCAGCCAGCCCCGACAGGGGGCGGAAAAACTGTTTTTT; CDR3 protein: CASSQPRQGAEKLFF
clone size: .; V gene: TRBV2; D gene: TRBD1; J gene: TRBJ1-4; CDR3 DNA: TGTGCCAGCAGTCGTCAGGGGGCGGCAACTAATGAAAAACTGTTTTTT; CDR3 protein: CASSRQGAATNEKLFF
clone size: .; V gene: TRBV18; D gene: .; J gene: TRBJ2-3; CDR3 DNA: TGTGCCAGCTCACCTCCGAGCACAGATACGCAGTATTTT; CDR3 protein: CASSPPSTDTQYF
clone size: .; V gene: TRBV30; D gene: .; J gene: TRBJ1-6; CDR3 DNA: TGTGCCTGCCGGGGGGATTCACCCCTCCACTTT; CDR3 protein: CACRGDSPLHF
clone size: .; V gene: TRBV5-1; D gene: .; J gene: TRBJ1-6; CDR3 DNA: TGCGCCAGCAGCTTCGCCGAGCCCTATAATTCACCCCTCCACTTT; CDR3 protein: CASSFAEPYNSPLHF
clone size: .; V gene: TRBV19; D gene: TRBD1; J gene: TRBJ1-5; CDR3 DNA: TGTGCCAGTAGTATCCGGGACAGCCATAGCAATCAGCCCCAGCATTTT; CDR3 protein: CASSIRDSHSNQPQHF
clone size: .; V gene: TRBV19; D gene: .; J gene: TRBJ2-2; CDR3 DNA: TGTGCCAGTAGTCAACAGGGATACACCGGGGAGCTGTTTTTT; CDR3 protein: CASSQQGYTGELFF
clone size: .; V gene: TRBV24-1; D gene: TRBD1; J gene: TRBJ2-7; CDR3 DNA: TGTGCCACCAGTGATTTTTTAGGGACAGGGGGCCCCCGAGGCGAGCAGTACTTC; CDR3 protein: CATSDFLGTGGPRGEQYF
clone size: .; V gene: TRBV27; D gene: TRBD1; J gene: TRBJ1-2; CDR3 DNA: TGTGCCAGCAGTTTATTCGGACAGGGGGCTTCTAACTATGGCTACACCTTC; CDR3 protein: CASSLFGQGASNYGYTF
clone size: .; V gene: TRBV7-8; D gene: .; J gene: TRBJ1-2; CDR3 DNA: TGTGCCAGCAGCCCCGGAGGGGCTAGAGCTAACTATGGCTACACCTTC; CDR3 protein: CASSPGGARANYGYTF
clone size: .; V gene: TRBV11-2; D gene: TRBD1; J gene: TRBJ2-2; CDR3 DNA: TGTGCCAGCACCCAAGGGGCAGGGGGACGCACCGGGGAGCTGTTTTTT; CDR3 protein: CASTQGAGGRTGELFF
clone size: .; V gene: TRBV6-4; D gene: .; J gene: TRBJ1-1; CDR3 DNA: TGTGCCAGCAGTGCGGGTCGTCCGGCTGAAGCTTTCTTT; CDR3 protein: CASSAGRPAEAFF
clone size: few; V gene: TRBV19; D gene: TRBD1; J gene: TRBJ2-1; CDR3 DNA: TGTGCCAGTAGTATAATTGGTTCGGGACAGGGCAATGAGCAGTTCTTC; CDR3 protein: CASSIIGSGQGNEQFF
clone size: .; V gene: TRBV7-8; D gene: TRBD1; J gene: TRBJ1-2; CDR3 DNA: TGTGCCAGCAGCAACCGGACAGGACTCCTCTATGGCTACACCTTC; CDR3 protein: CASSNRTGLLYGYTF
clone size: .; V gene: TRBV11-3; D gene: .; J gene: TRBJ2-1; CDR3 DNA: TGTGCCAGCAGCTTAGGTTTCAACTACAATGAGCAGTTCTTC; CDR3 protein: CASSLGFNYNEQFF
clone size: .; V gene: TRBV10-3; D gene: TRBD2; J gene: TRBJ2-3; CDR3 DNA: TGTGCCATCCGGGGGACTAGCGGGGGCACAGATACGCAGTATTTT; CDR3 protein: CAIRGTSGGTDTQYF
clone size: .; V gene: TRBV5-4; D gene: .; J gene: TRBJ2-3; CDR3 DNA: TGTGCCAGCAGCTTGCGGGGAGAATTCACAGATACGCAGTATTTT; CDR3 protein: CASSLRGEFTDTQYF
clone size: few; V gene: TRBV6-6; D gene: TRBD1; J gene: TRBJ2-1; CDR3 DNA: TGTGCCAGCAGCAACCAAGGACAGGGATACAATGAGCAGTTCTTC; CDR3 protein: CASSNQGQGYNEQFF
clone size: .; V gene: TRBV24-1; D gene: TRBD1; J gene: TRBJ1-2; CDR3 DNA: TGTGCCACCAGTGAAAGGAGGCAGGGGGCTGGCGGCTACACCTTC; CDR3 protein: CATSERRQGAGGYTF
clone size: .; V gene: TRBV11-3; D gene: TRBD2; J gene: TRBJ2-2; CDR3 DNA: TGTGCCAGCAGCTTAGGGTGGCGGGGGGCCGGGGAGCTGTTTTTT; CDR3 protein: CASSLGWRGAGELFF
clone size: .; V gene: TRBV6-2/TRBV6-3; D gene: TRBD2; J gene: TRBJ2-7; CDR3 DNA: TGTGCCAGCAGCGAGGGACTAGAGGTCTACGAGCAGTACTTC; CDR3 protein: CASSEGLEVYEQYF
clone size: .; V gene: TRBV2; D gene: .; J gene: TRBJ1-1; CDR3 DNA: TGTGCCAGCAGTGTTATCAAACGAGAGGCTTTCTTT; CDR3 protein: CASSVIKREAFF
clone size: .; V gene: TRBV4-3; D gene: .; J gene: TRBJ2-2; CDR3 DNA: TGCGCCAGCAGCCCCCGTGAATCGACAGGAACCGGGGAGCTGTTTTTT; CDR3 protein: CASSPRESTGTGELFF